This entry features one T cell receptor beta chain sequence. These data are taken from a study of blood T cell repertoires in COVID-19. At the level of the study: Spain, Italy and the United States supplied samples that represented acute and convalescent COVID-19. The cDNA or gDNA used as material had been derived from T cells, B-cell-depleted T cells, or PBMCs.

In the original processing: Nucleated cell number was recorded as an estimate derived from reference gene primer amplification. Clones were read by immunoSEQ multiplex PCR, and TCRdb kept only the in-frame ones, dropping some. That table furnishes V, J and clone size, whereas the DNA furnished D and trimming. The table lists roughly 88,000 clones, roughly 80% of them singletons. CDR1 is SGHTA, CDR2 FQGNSA, per germline. V shed 2 bases and J shed 1 base, with 20 bases lying between them. CDR3 length: 18 residues. Source material: peripheral blood. The TCR originated in a woman over 75 with acute or convalescent COVID-19. The chain uses TRBV7-2 and TRBJ2-5; possible D gene TRBD2, 6 bases. CDR3 protein: CASSLHVPTAGRQETQYF. CDR3 DNA: TGTGCCAGCAGCTTACACGTCCCCACGGCGGGGCGCCAAGAGACCCAGTACTTC. Full variable domain (missing parts from reference TRBV7-2 and TRBJ2-5): GAGVSQSPSNKVTEKGKDVELRCDPISGHTALYWYRQSLGQGLEFLIYFQGNSAPDKSGLPSDRFSAERTGGSVSTLTIQRTQQEDSAVYLCASSLHVPTAGRQETQYFGPGTRLLVL.